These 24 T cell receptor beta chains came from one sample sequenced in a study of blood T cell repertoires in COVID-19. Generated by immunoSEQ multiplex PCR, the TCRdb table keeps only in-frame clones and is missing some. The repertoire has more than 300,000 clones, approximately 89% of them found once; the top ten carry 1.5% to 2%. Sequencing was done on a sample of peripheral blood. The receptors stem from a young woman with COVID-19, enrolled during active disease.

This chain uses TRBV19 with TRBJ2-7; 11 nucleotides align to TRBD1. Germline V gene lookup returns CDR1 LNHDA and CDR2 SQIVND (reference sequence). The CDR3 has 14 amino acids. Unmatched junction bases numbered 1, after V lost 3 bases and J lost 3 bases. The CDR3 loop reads CASSIGTGGYEQYF. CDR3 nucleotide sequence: TGTGCCAGTAGTATTGGGACAGGGGGCTACGAGCAGTACTTC.

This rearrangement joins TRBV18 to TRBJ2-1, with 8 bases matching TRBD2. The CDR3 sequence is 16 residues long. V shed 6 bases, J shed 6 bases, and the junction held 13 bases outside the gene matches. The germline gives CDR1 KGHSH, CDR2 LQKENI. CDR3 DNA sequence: TGTGCCAGCTCCCGAACGAACACGGGAGGGTTCAATGAGCAGTTCTTC. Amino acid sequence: CASSRTNTGGFNEQFF.

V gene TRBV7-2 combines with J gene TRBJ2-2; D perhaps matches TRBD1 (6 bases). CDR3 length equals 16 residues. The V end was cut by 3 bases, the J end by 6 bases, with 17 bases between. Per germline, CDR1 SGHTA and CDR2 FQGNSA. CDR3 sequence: CASSFFQGRRSGELFF. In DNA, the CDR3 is TGTGCCAGCAGCTTTTTTCAGGGGCGACGGTCCGGGGAGCTGTTTTTT. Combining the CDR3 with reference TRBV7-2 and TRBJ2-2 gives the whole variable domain GAGVSQSPSNKVTEKGKDVELRCDPISGHTALYWYRQSLGQGLEFLIYFQGNSAPDKSGLPSDRFSAERTGGSVSTLTIQRTQQEDSAVYLCASSFFQGRRSGELFFGEGSRLTVL.

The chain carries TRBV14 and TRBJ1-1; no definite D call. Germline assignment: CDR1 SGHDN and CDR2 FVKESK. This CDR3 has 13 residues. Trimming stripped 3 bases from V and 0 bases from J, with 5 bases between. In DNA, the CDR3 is TGTGCCAGCAGCCAGGGCGTGAACACTGAAGCTTTCTTT. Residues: CASSQGVNTEAFF. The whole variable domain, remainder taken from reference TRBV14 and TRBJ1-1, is EAGVTQFPSHSVIEKGQTVTLRCDPISGHDNLYWYRRVMGKEIKFLLHFVKESKQDESGMPNNRFLAERTGGTYSTLKVQPAELEDSGVYFCASSQGVNTEAFFGQGTRLTVV.

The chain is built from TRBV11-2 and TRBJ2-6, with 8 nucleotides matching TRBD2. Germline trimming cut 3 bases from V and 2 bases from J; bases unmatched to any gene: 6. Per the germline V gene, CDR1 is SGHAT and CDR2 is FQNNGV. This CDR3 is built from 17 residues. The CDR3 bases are TGTGCCAGCAGCTTCGGGAGGGTTGGCGCTGGGGCCAACGTCCTGACTTTC. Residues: CASSFGRVGAGANVLTF.

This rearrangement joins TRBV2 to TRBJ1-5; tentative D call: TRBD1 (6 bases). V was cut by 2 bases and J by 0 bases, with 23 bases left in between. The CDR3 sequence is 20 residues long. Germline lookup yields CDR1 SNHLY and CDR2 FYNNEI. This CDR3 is CASSERGHLSFGYSNQPQHF. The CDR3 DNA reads TGTGCCAGCAGTGAAAGGGGACACCTGTCGTTTGGCTATAGCAATCAGCCCCAGCATTTT.

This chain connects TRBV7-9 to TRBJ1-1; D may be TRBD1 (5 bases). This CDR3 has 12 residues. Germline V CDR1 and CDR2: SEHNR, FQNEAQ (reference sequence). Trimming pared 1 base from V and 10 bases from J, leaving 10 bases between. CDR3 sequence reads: CASSLGGEAAFF. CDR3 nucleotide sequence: TGTGCCAGCAGCTTAGGAGGGGAGGCAGCTTTCTTT.

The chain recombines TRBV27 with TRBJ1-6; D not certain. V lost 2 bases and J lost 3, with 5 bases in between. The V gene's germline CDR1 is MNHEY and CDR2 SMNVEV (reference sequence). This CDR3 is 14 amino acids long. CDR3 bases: TGTGCCAGCAGTTTAAACAGCTATAATTCACCCCTCCACTTT. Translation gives CASSLNSYNSPLHF.

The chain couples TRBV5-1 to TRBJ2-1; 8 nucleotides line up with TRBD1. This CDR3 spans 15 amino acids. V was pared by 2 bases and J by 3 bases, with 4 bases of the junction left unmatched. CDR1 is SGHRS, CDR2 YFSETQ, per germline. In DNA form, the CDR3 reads TGCGCCAGCAGCTTCCGGGACAGGAACTACAATGAGCAGTTCTTC. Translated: CASSFRDRNYNEQFF.

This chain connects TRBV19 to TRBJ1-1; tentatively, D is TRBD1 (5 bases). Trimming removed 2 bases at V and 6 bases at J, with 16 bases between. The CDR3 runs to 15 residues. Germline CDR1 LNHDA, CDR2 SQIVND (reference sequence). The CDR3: CASSIIGGSGPEAFF. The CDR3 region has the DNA TGTGCCAGTAGTATAATCGGGGGATCTGGCCCTGAAGCTTTCTTT.

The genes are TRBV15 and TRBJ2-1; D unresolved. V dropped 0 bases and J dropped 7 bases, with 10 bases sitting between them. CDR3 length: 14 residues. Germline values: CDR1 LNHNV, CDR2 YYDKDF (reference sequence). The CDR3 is CATSRDNGGNEQFF. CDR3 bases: TGTGCCACCAGCAGAGACAATGGCGGTAATGAGCAGTTCTTC.

Here the CDR3 reads CASSPFSTTEAFF. The CDR3 DNA follows: TGTGCCAGCAGCCCCTTTAGTACCACTGAAGCTTTCTTT. The genes are TRBV5-5 and TRBJ1-1; unclear D gene. The CDR3 consists of 13 residues. CDR1 SGHKS and CDR2 YYEKEE come from the germline V gene (reference sequence). Trimming pared 4 bases from V and 4 bases from J, leaving 11 bases between.

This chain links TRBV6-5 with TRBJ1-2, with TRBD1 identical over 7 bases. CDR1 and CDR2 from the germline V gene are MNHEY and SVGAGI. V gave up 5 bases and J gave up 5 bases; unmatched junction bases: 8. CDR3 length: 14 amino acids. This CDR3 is CASSPGQATYGYTF. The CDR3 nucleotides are TGTGCCAGCAGTCCCGGACAGGCGACTTATGGCTACACCTTC.

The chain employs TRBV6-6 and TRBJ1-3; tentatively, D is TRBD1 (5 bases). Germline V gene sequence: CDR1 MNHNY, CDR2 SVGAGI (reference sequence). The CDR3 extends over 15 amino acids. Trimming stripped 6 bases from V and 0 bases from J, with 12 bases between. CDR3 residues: CASSTTGDSGNTIYF. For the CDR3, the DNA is TGTGCCAGCAGCACAACAGGAGACTCTGGAAACACCATATATTTT.

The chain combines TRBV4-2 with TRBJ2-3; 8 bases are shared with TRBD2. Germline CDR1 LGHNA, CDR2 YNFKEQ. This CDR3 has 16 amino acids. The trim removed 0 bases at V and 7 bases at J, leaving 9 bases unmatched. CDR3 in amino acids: CASSQESGGGWNTQYF. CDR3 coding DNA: TGTGCCAGCAGCCAAGAAAGCGGGGGTGGCTGGAATACGCAGTATTTT.

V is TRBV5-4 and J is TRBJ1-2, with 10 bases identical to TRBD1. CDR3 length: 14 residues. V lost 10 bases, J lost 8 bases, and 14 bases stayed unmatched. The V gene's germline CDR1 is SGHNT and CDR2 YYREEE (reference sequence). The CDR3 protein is CACHRDRGPKGYTF. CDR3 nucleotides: TGTGCCTGCCACCGGGACAGGGGACCAAAAGGCTACACCTTC.

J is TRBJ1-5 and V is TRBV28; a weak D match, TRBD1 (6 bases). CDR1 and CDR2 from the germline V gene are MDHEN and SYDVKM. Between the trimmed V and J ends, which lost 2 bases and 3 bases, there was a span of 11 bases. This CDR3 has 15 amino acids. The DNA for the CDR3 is TGTGCCAGCAGTTTAGGGGGCGCATACAATCAGCCCCAGCATTTT. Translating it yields CASSLGGAYNQPQHF.

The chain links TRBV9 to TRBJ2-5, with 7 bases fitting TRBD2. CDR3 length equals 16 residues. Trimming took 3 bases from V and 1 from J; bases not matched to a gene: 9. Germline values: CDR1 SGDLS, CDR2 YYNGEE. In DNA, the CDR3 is TGTGCCAGCAGCGCATCTCCCGGGACTACCCAAGAGACCCAGTACTTC. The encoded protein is CASSASPGTTQETQYF.

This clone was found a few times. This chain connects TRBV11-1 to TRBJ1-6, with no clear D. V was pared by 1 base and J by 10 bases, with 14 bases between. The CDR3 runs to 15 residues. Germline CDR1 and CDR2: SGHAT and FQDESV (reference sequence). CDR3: CASSLGQPGISPLHF. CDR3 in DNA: TGTGCCAGCAGCTTAGGGCAGCCCGGGATCTCACCCCTCCACTTT.

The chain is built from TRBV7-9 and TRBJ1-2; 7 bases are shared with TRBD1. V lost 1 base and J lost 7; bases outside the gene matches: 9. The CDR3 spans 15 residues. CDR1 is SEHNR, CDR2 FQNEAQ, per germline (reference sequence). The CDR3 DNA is TGTGCCAGCAGCTTAGTAGGCGACAGGGAGGTTGGCTACACCTTC. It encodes CASSLVGDREVGYTF.

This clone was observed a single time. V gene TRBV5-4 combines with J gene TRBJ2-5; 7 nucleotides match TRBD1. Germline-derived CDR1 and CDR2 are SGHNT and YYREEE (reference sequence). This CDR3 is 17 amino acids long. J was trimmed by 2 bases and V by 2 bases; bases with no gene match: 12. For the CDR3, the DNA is TGTGCCAGCAGCTTCAACTTAGGGGGCTATACTCAAGAGACCCAGTACTTC. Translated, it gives CASSFNLGGYTQETQYF. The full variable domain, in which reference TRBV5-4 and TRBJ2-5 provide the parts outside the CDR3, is ETGVTQSPTHLIKTRGQQVTLRCSSQSGHNTVSWYQQALGQGPQFIFQYYREEENGRGNFPPRFSGLQFPNYSSELNVNALELDDSALYLCASSFNLGGYTQETQYFGPGTRLLVL.

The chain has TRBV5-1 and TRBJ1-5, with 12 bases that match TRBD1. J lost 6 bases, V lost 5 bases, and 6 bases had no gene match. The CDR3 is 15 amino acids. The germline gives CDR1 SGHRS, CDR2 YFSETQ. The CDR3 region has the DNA TGCGCCAGCAGTCAAGGGACAGGGGGCACTCAGCCCCAGCATTTT. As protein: CASSQGTGGTQPQHF.

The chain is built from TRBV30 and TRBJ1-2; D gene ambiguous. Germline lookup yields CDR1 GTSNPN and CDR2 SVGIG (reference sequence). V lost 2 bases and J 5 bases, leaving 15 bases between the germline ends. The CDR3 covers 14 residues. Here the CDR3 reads CAWSLPGETYGYTF. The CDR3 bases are TGTGCCTGGAGTCTTCCTGGGGAGACGTATGGCTACACCTTC.

The CDR3 loop reads CASSPRRAGATNEQYF. The CDR3 region has the DNA TGTGCCAGCAGCCCCCGCCGCGCGGGGGCTACAAACGAGCAGTACTTC. The chain has TRBV11-2 and TRBJ2-7; the D gene is possibly TRBD2 (7 bases). The CDR3 is made up of 16 amino acids. V lost 5 bases and J 5 bases, leaving 22 bases between the germline ends. Germline values: CDR1 SGHAT, CDR2 FQNNGV.